These 5 T cell receptor beta chains share one sample of origin, sequenced in a study of shared clonotypes between healthy human individuals. Using immunoSEQ multiplex PCR, the repertoire was profiled, and TCRdb retains in-frame clones only, with some absent. Of roughly 2.2 million clones listed, about 90% are singletons. Input material: naive CD4+ T cells from PBMCs. Subset noted: CD45RA+ positively selected. The receptors come from a man aged 18 to 35 in good health. Some clones in this sample may be carry-over from other donors' samples.

V is TRBV10-2 and J is TRBJ2-2, with D possibly matching TRBD1 (5 bases). The germline V gene has CDR1 WSHSY and CDR2 SAAADI. CDR3 length: 15 residues. V was cut by 3 bases and J by 1 base, with 9 bases left in between. Here the CDR3 reads CASSERQMNTGELFF. In DNA, the CDR3 is TGCGCCAGCAGTGAAAGACAGATGAACACCGGGGAGCTGTTTTTT.

The chain links TRBV2 to TRBJ1-2; D call uncertain. The V end lost 2 bases, the J end lost 3 bases, and 10 bases lay between the germline ends. CDR3 length: 14 residues. Germline V gives CDR1 SNHLY, CDR2 FYNNEI. In nucleotides, the CDR3 is TGTGCCAGCAGTGAAAGTGTGGCCTACTATGGCTACACCTTC. Translation: CASSESVAYYGYTF.

The chain recombines TRBV19 with TRBJ1-1, with D perhaps TRBD1 (5 bases). From germline, CDR1 is LNHDA and CDR2 SQIVND (reference sequence). There are 12 residues in the CDR3. Trimming cost V 9 bases and J 0 bases, with 8 bases left between them. CDR3: CARDTMNTEAFF. The CDR3 coding sequence is TGTGCCAGGGACACTATGAACACTGAAGCTTTCTTT.

With regard to this clone: The same CDR3 arises from other DNA sequences in this sample as well. The chain carries TRBV18 and TRBJ2-7; perhaps TRBD1 as D (5 bases). The CDR3 is 12 amino acids. Germline lookup yields CDR1 KGHSH and CDR2 LQKENI. Trimming took 4 bases from V and 4 from J, leaving 8 bases between them. CDR3: CASSQTDYEQYF. The CDR3 DNA sequence: TGTGCCAGCTCACAGACAGATTACGAGCAGTACTTC. The full variable domain, completed using reference TRBV18 and TRBJ2-7, is NAGVMQNPRHLVRRRGQEARLRCSPMKGHSHVYWYRQLPEEGLKFMVYLQKENIIDESGMPKERFSAEFPKEGPSILRIQQVVRGDSAAYFCASSQTDYEQYFGPGTRLTVT.

This clone came up once. The rearrangement joins TRBV5-1 to TRBJ1-1, with a weak D call TRBD1 (6 bases). The CDR3 is 15 residues long. Germline lookup yields CDR1 SGHRS and CDR2 YFSETQ. V was trimmed by 4 bases and J by 0 bases, leaving 13 bases between them. The CDR3 reads CASSLTGTMNTEAFF. The CDR3 nucleotides read TGCGCCAGCAGCCTGACCGGGACAATGAACACTGAAGCTTTCTTT.